This record covers a single T cell receptor (beta chain). Repertoires were generated with immunoSEQ multiplex PCR, while TCRdb's copy carries only in-frame clones and drops some. The table has approximately 200,000 clones, around 90% seen once. This sample was taken from a study of blood T cell repertoires in COVID-19. About the research overall: The analysed material was cDNA or gDNA that came from T cells, B-cell-depleted T cells, or PBMCs.

CDR3 size: 16 residues. The V segment lost 2 bases and the J segment 8 bases; nucleotides outside the gene matches: 11. Germline V lookup: CDR1 SGDLS, CDR2 YYNGEE. The chain employs TRBV9 and TRBJ2-1; 9 nucleotides align to TRBD1. This sequence originates from a man aged 18 to 35 with acute COVID-19. Sequencing used PBMCs or T cells enriched from blood (not recorded which). The CDR3 coding sequence is TGTGCCAGCAGCGTGAACCGGGACAGGGTTTTCGATGAGCAGTTCTTC. Amino acids: CASSVNRDRVFDEQFF.